The 5 T cell receptor beta chains reported below all come from one sample, sequenced in a study of Ad26.COV2.S vaccination and SARS-CoV-2 variants. Treatment in this sample: around 19 received Ad26.COV2.S at low or high dose, single or two shots; a few received placebo; per-sample allocation not given. Sampling occurred on day 63 after the first vaccine or placebo injection. Only in-frame clones appear in the TCRdb table, and some are missing; sequencing was by immunoSEQ multiplex PCR. Of about 400,000 clones in the sample, around nine tenths were seen once. Sequencing was performed on peripheral blood, taken in a trial of Ad26.COV2.S vaccine versus placebo. The source is a person aged 18 to 65 who received the Ad26.COV2.S COVID-19 vaccine or a placebo.

This sequence joins TRBV6-1 and TRBJ2-7; D gene ambiguous. Deletions cut 2 bases from V and 5 bases from J, with 4 bases between. The germline V gene has CDR1 MNHNS and CDR2 SASEGT. The CDR3 is made up of 11 amino acids. The CDR3 region has the DNA TGTGCCAGCAGTGAATTCCACGAGCAGTACTTC. This sequence encodes CASSEFHEQYF.

The chain recombines TRBV30 with TRBJ2-2; D is possibly TRBD1 or TRBD2 (5 bases each). The CDR3 extends over 12 amino acids. Trimming stripped 8 bases from V and 1 base from J, with 8 bases between. Germline CDR1 and CDR2: GTSNPN and SVGIG (reference sequence). The CDR3 is CARGENTGELFF. CDR3 coding DNA: TGTGCCCGAGGGGAGAACACCGGGGAGCTGTTTTTT.

The chain employs TRBV11-3 and TRBJ2-2; a weak D match, TRBD2 (5 bases). This CDR3 has 15 amino acids. Looked up from germline, CDR1 is SGHNT and CDR2 is YENEEA. V was trimmed by 0 bases and J by 2 bases, leaving 7 bases between them. The DNA of the CDR3 is TGTGCCAGCAGCTTAGAAGGACTCAACACCGGGGAGCTGTTTTTT. Translation: CASSLEGLNTGELFF.

The rearrangement uses TRBV11-2 and TRBJ2-7; 10 positions agree with TRBD1. V lost 3 bases and J lost 6; bases outside the gene matches: 5. Germline CDR1 is SGHAT and CDR2 is FQNNGV. CDR3 length equals 14 residues. The DNA of the CDR3 is TGTGCCAGCAGCTTTGGGACAGGGGATGCCGAGCAGTACTTC. It is translated as CASSFGTGDAEQYF.

This chain links TRBV27 with TRBJ1-2; TRBD1 is a possible D gene (5 bases). The V end lost 3 bases, the J end lost 7 bases, and 21 bases lay between the germline ends. The V gene's germline CDR1 is MNHEY and CDR2 SMNVEV (reference sequence). The CDR3 loop spans 16 amino acids. CDR3 nucleotide sequence: TGTGCCAGCAGTTTGTCCGGGGGGTTGAGTTTGCGTGGCTACACCTTC. Translated: CASSLSGGLSLRGYTF.